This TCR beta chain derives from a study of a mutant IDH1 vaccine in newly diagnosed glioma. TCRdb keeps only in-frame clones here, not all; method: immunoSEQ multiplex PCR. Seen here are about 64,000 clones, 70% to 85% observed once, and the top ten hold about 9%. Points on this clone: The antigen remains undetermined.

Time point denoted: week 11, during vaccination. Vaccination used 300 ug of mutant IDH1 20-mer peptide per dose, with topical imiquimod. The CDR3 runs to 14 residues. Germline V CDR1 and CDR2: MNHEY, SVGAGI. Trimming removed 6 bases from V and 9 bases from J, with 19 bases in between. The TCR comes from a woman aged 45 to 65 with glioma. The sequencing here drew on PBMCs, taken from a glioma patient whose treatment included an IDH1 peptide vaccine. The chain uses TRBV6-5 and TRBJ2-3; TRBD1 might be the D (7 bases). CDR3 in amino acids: CASSSRQGGITQYF. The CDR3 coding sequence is TGTGCCAGCAGCTCACGCCAGGGGGGCATCACGCAGTATTTT.